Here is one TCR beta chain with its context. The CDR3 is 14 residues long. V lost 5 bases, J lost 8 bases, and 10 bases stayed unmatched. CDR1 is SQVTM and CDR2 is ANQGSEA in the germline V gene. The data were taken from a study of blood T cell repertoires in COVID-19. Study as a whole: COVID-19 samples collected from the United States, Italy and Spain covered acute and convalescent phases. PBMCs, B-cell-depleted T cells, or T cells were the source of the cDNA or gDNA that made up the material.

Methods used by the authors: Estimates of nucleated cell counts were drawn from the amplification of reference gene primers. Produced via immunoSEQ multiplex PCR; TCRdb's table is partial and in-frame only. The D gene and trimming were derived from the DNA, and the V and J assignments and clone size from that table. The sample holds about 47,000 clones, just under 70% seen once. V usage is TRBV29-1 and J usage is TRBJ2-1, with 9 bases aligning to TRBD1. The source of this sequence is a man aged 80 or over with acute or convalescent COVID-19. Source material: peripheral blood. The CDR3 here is CSVNPGTGTHEQFF. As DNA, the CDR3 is TGCAGCGTTAATCCCGGGACAGGGACACATGAGCAGTTCTTC.